This entry is about one T cell receptor beta chain. Its antigen is still unknown. No qualities accompany the bases; no much larger clone lies one base away. The sample originates from a study of T cell responses to AZD1222 COVID-19 vaccine (dated by TCRdb to about 2021). About the study as a whole: Because spike-specific TCR depth and breadth did not differ between the two schedules, AZD1222 recipients who got a second dose at roughly 4 weeks were pooled with those who got a second dose at roughly 12 weeks. A total of over 230 trial participants underwent TCR sequencing, of whom approximately 210 received two doses of AZD1222 and about 25 received two doses of the MenACWY control vaccine. Trial participants were enrolled by age into 18-55, 56-69 and 70-plus year subgroups, with roughly 160, 29 and 62 TCR-sequenced participants respectively. Overall study outcomes, separate from this receptor: CD4 TCRs associated with the vaccine covered the entire spike protein, and the dominant responses were in regions 160-218 and 743-854. Reportedly, close to half of the unique spike-specific TCRs recognized epitopes lying outside the regions that are mutated in the B.1.351 and B.1.1.7 variants. The 56-69-year group was small, and its depth increase did not reach significance, likely because of low power. Participants were mostly white British and included more females than males, and it was suggested by the authors that clonal diversity may have been underestimated. Conclusions about previously exposed vaccinees are limited because only five to seven AZD1222 recipients were SARS-CoV-2 seropositive at baseline. After two AZD1222 doses, both the breadth and the depth of spike-specific TCRs were significantly higher than at day 0 and than in MenACWY recipients. Because no day 14 peak-response samples were available, repertoires were characterized only after the peak T cell response.

The CDR3 regions of human TCRbeta chains were analyzed by immunosequencing. The original pipeline was this. Repertoire TCRs were matched against a reference library of SARS-CoV-2-specific TCRs generated with the MIRA antigen-specificity platform. Breadth meant the fraction of unique TCRs that were SARS-CoV-2-associated, whereas depth meant the fraction of total T cells that were SARS-CoV-2-associated. Using the MIRA data, each spike-specific TCR was mapped to the spike region that the TCR reacts to and placed in a CD4 or CD8 class. Log10-transformed breadth and depth values were compared by one-way ANOVA with Sidak's multiple comparisons tests. The immuneACCESS repertoire file appears here via TCRdb, limited to in-frame rearrangements. These files lack a portion of the clones; in checked studies, under half of the deficit traces to unresolved V genes, and the cause of the others is not known. V, J and clone size derive from that table, while D and trimming were established from the DNA sequence. The sample data list some 150,000 clones, and over 90% of these were observed just once. Clones ranked in the top ten supply 1.6% of the sample.

The CDR3 runs 16 amino acids, cysteine and phenylalanine included. Left in the record is the CDR3 DNA by itself, 48 bases read in frame from the first base. V lost 5 bases and J lost 0 bases, and the count of bases not matched to a germline gene is 7. For CDR1 and CDR2, the germline V gene (reference sequence) lists SEHNR and FQNEAQ. This specimen's time point label, interpreted: baseline before first vaccination. Vaccinee samples came from UK trials COV001 and COV002, including a single-blind randomized controlled phase 2/3 trial of AZD1222 (ChAdOx1 nCoV-19) in healthy adults. For TCRbeta chain sequencing, PBMC samples were collected from trial participants at day 0 and at day 28 after the second dose.

The sequence is built from TRBV7-9 and TRBJ1-5, with 7 middle bases fitting TRBD1. The starting material was peripheral blood, obtained on day 0 of AZD1222 vaccination. The sequence came from an adult in good health. The sequenced DNA: TGTGCCAGCAGCCCCGGGCAGGGGGATAGCAATCAGCCCCAGCATTTT. This yields the protein CASSPGQGDSNQPQHF.